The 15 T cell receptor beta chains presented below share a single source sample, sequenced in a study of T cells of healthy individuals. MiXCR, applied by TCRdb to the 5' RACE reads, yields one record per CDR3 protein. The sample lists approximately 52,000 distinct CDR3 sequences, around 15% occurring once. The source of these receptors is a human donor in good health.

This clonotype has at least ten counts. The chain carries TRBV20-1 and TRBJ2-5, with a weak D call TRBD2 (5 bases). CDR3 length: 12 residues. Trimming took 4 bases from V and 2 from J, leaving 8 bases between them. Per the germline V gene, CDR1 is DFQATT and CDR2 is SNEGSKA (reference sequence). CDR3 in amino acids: CSATTRQETQYF. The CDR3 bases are TGCAGTGCTACAACTAGACAAGAGACCCAGTACTTC.

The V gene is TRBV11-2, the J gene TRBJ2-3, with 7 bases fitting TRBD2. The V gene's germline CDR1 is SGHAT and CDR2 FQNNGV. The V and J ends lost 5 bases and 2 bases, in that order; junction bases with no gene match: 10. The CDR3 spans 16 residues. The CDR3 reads CASSRRVGGTTDTQYF. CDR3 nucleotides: TGTGCCAGCAGCAGACGGGTCGGGGGGACCACAGATACGCAGTATTTT.

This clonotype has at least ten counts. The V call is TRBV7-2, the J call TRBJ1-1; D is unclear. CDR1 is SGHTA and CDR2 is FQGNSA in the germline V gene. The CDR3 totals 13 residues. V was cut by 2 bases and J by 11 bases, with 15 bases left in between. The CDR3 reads CASSLRAASMAFF. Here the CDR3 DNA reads TGTGCCAGCAGCTTAAGGGCCGCATCTATGGCTTTCTTT.

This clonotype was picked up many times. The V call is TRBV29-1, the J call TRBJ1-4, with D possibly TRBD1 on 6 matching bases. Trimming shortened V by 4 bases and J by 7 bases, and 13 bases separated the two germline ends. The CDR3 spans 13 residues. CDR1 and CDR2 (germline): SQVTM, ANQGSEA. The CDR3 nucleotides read TGCAGCGTTGGGCAGGGGTGGGGTGAAAAACTGTTTTTT. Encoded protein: CSVGQGWGEKLFF. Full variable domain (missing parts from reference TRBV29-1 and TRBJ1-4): SAVISQKPSRDICQRGTSLTIQCQVDSQVTMMFWYRQQPGQSLTLIATANQGSEATYESGFVIDKFPISRPNLTFSTLTVSNMSPEDSSIYLCSVGQGWGEKLFFGSGTQLSVL.

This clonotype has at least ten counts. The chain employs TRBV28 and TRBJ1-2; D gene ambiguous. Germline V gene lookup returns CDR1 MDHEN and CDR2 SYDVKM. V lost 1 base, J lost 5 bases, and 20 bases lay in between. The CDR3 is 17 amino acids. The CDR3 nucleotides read TGTGCCAGCAGTTTATCCCGGAGCAGGAAGGGAGCGTATGGCTACACCTTC. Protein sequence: CASSLSRSRKGAYGYTF.

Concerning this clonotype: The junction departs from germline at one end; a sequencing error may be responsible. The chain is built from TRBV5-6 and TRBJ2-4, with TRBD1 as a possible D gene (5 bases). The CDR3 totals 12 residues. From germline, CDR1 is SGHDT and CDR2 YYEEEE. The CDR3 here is CAISKTENIQYF. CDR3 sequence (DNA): TGTGCCATCAGCAAGACAGAAAACATTCAGTACTTC.

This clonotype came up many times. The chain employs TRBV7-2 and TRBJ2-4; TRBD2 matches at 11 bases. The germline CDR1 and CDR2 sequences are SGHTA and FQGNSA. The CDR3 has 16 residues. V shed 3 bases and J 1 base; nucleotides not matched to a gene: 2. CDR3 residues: CASSFPSGGAKNIQYF. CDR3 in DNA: TGTGCCAGCAGCTTCCCTAGCGGGGGGGCCAAAAACATTCAGTACTTC.

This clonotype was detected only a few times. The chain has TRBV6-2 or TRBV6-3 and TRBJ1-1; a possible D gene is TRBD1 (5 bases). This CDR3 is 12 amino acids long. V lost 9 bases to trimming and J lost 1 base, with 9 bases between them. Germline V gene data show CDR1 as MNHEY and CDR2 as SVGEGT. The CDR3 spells CASDGGNTEAFF. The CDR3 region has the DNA TGTGCCAGTGACGGGGGGAACACTGAAGCTTTCTTT.

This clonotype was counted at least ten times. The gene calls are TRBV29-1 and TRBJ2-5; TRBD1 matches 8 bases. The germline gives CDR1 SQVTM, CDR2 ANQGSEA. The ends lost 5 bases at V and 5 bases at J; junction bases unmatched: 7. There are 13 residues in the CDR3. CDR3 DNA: TGCAGCGTTTCCCCAGGGGGCGCTGAGACCCAGTACTTC. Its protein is CSVSPGGAETQYF. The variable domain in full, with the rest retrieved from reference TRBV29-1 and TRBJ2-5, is SAVISQKPSRDICQRGTSLTIQCQVDSQVTMMFWYRQQPGQSLTLIATANQGSEATYESGFVIDKFPISRPNLTFSTLTVSNMSPEDSSIYLCSVSPGGAETQYFGPGTRLLVL.

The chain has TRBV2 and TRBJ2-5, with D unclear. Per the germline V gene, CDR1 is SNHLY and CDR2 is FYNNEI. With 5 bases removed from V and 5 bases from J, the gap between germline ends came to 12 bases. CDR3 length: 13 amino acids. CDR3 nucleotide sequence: TGTGCCAGCAGTTACAGTCTCCGGGAGACCCAGTACTTC. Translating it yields CASSYSLRETQYF.

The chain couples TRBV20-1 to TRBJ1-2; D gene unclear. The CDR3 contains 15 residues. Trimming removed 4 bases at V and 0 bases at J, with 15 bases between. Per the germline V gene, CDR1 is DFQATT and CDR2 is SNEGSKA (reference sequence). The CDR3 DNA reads TGCAGTGCTAACAGCGCAGACGCTACTAACTATGGCTACACCTTC. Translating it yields CSANSADATNYGYTF.

For the CDR3, the DNA is TGTGCCAGCAGCAACCCAGCGGGAGCCGCAACCGGGGAGCTGTTTTTT. Translating gives CASSNPAGAATGELFF. The genes are TRBV11-2 and TRBJ2-2; TRBD2 aligns across 8 bases. V lost 5 bases to trimming and J lost 5 bases; unmatched junction nucleotides: 10. The length of the CDR3 is 16 residues. Germline CDR1 and CDR2: SGHAT and FQNNGV.

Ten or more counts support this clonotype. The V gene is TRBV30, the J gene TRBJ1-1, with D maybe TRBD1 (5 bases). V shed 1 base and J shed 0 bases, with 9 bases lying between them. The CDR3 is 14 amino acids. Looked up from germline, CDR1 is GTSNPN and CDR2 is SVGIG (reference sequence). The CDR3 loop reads CAWSGGRMNTEAFF. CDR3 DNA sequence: TGTGCCTGGAGTGGGGGCCGAATGAACACTGAAGCTTTCTTT.

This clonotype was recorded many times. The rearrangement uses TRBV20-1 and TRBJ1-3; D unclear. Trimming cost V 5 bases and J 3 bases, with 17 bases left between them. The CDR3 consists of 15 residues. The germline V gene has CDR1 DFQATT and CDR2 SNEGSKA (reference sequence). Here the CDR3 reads CSAESDGSFGNTIYF. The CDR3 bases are TGCAGTGCTGAATCGGACGGATCCTTTGGAAACACCATATATTTT.

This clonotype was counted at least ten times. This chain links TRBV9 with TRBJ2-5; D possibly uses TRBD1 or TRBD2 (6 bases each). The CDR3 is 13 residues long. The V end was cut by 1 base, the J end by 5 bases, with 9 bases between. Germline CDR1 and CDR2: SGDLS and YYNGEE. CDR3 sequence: CASSVTGRETQYF. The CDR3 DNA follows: TGTGCCAGCAGCGTAACAGGGAGGGAGACCCAGTACTTC.